The sequence of this T cell receptor beta chain was determined in a study of T cells in Graves' hyperthyroidism and ophthalmopathy. Study-wide background: Specimen type is peripheral blood, collected at initial diagnosis prior to any treatment. General study results and limits: Researchers found most expanded thyroid clonotypes above 0.001 in blood as well. For ophthalmopathy, model prediction preceded onset by a median roughly 6.5 months. In simple terms, a model built on 13 V-J features told ophthalmopathy apart from stable hyperthyroidism.

To note about this clonotype: The antigen remains undetermined. This may be a read error, as it is one base from a much larger clone.

Per the germline V gene, CDR1 is MNHEY and CDR2 is SMNVEV (reference sequence). The CDR3 is 18 amino acids. Losses at the gene ends were 5 bases for V and 0 bases for J; bases not matched to a gene: 15. From RNA transcripts, TCR beta CDR3 regions were amplified. With the HTBI primer set, the TCR CDR3 went through a first round of RT-PCR. TCRdb re-called the multiplex PCR reads with MiXCR, one entry per CDR3 protein. The data show approximately 530,000 distinct CDR3 sequences, roughly 21% seen once. Material: blood. The receptor was isolated from a man in his forties or fifties with Graves' ophthalmopathy. J is TRBJ2-7 and V is TRBV27, with 8 bases lining up with TRBD2. The CDR3 is CASSPTSGVSGISYEQYF. In DNA, the CDR3 is TGTGCCAGCAGTCCAACGTCAGGGGTTAGCGGGATCTCCTACGAGCAGTACTTC.